This TCR beta chain was found in a study of molecular identifiers for immune sequencing clone quantification. This clonotype has more than one count but fewer than ten. V trimming: 6 bases; J trimming: 3 bases; junction bases outside the gene matches: 12. The germline V gene encodes CDR1 SNHLY and CDR2 FYNNEI. CDR3 size: 16 residues. TCRdb ran MiXCR on the PCR reads and lists one entry per CDR3 protein. The repertoire has about 630,000 distinct CDR3 sequences, 25% of them found once; the top ten carry 0.78%. The sequence derives from a human donor in good health. Some libraries in this study had Jurkat cell RNA spiked in. The genes are TRBV2 and TRBJ1-2, with 8 bases identical to TRBD1. The sample was naive CD8+ T cells from blood, with Jurkat cell RNA spiked in. Documented subset: FACS-sorted CD8+CD4-CCR7+CD45RA+ naive T cells. The CDR3 is CASSGDRGRFDYGYTF. CDR3 coding DNA: TGTGCCAGCAGCGGCGACAGGGGACGTTTCGACTATGGCTACACCTTC.